One and the same sample provided the 20 T cell receptor beta chains below, sequenced in a study of T cell repertoires in cytomegalovirus infection. MiXCR, run by TCRdb on the reads, gives a single entry per CDR3 protein. The sample records a few hundred thousand distinct CDR3 sequences, about 18% being singletons. The source material was CD8+ T cells from PBMCs. These receptors all come from a human donor in good health (CMV status not recorded). Some clones in this sample may be carry-over from other donors' samples.

Ten or more counts support this clonotype. The chain recombines TRBV7-6 with TRBJ1-1, with D tentatively TRBD1 (6 bases). Germline V gives CDR1 SGHVS, CDR2 FNYEAQ. The V end lost 4 bases, the J end lost 10 bases, and 13 bases lay between the germline ends. The CDR3 has 12 residues. In DNA, the CDR3 is TGTGCCAGCAGCTCCGGGACATCTGGAGCTTTCTTT. It translates to CASSSGTSGAFF.

This clonotype has a count of ten or more. The J gene is TRBJ1-2, the V gene TRBV29-1, with D tentatively TRBD1 (6 bases). The V end lost 7 bases, the J end lost 3 bases, and 9 bases lay between the germline ends. Germline V gives CDR1 SQVTM, CDR2 ANQGSEA. The CDR3 loop spans 11 amino acids. CDR3: CSAQGYYGYTF. In DNA form, the CDR3 reads TGCAGCGCACAGGGCTACTATGGCTACACCTTC. The full variable domain, rest sourced from reference TRBV29-1 and TRBJ1-2, is SAVISQKPSRDICQRGTSLTIQCQVDSQVTMMFWYRQQPGQSLTLIATANQGSEATYESGFVIDKFPISRPNLTFSTLTVSNMSPEDSSIYLCSAQGYYGYTFGSGTRLTVV.

Regarding this clonotype: A read error may be the cause here, since a much bigger clone is one base away. The V call is TRBV6-6, the J call TRBJ1-1, with a possible D match to TRBD1 (6 bases). CDR1 is MNHNY and CDR2 is SVGAGI in the germline V gene (reference sequence). V was trimmed by 2 bases and J by 4 bases, leaving 17 bases between them. This CDR3 contains 16 residues. This CDR3 reads CASSYTRQVMATEAFF. The CDR3 DNA reads TGTGCCAGCAGTTACACAAGACAGGTGATGGCCACTGAAGCTTTCTTT.

This clonotype has just a few counts. The V gene is TRBV20-1, the J gene TRBJ2-5; D is tentatively TRBD1 or TRBD2 (5 bases each). CDR1 DFQATT and CDR2 SNEGSKA come from the germline V gene (reference sequence). This CDR3 contains 14 residues. Trimming pared 1 base from V and 5 bases from J, leaving 14 bases between. Here the CDR3 DNA reads TGCAGTGCTAGAGTGAAGGGTGAGGGGGAGACCCAGTACTTC. This sequence encodes CSARVKGEGETQYF.

This clonotype was counted many times. The chain is built from TRBV7-3 and TRBJ1-2; perhaps TRBD1 as D (5 bases). The CDR3 consists of 17 residues. CDR1 SGHTA and CDR2 FQGTGA come from the germline V gene. Trimming took 0 bases from V and 4 from J, leaving 18 bases between them. The CDR3 bases are TGTGCCAGCAGCTTAACTCCAAACATGGGGGACCCCTATGGCTACACCTTC. Protein product: CASSLTPNMGDPYGYTF.

This clonotype has a count of ten or more. The chain has TRBV7-9 and TRBJ2-7; the D is unclear. CDR1 is SEHNR, CDR2 FQNEAQ, per germline (reference sequence). CDR3 length equals 14 residues. Between the trimmed V and J ends, which lost 4 bases and 6 bases, there was a span of 16 bases. CDR3 region: CASSSGSPYVEQYF. As DNA, the CDR3 is TGTGCCAGCAGCTCCGGTAGTCCCTACGTCGAGCAGTACTTC.

This clonotype was seen many times. The chain combines TRBV28 with TRBJ2-3; 7 positions match TRBD1. Looked up from germline, CDR1 is MDHEN and CDR2 is SYDVKM. Unmatched junction bases numbered 7, after V lost 10 bases and J lost 3 bases. The CDR3 runs 13 residues. This chain's CDR3 is CATRQGLTDTQYF. The CDR3 nucleotides read TGTGCCACCCGACAGGGTCTGACAGATACGCAGTATTTT. The full variable domain, with the rest looked up from reference TRBV28 and TRBJ2-3, is DVKVTQSSRYLVKRTGEKVFLECVQDMDHENMFWYRQDPGLGLRLIYFSYDVKMKEKGDIPEGYSVSREKKERFSLILESASTNQTSMYLCATRQGLTDTQYFGPGTRLTVL.

This clonotype was picked up a small number of times. V and J are TRBV27 and TRBJ1-1, with 7 bases aligning to TRBD1. This CDR3 is built from 14 residues. J lost 3 bases, V lost 5 bases, and 6 bases had no gene match. The germline gives CDR1 MNHEY, CDR2 SMNVEV (reference sequence). CDR3 DNA sequence: TGTGCCAGCAGTCTGACAGGGAGTTACACTGAAGCTTTCTTT. It yields the protein CASSLTGSYTEAFF.

The chain recombines TRBV28 with TRBJ1-5, with unresolved D. V was shortened by 3 bases and J by 5 bases, with 2 bases between the two germline ends. The germline V gene encodes CDR1 MDHEN and CDR2 SYDVKM. The CDR3 spans 11 residues. CDR3 protein: CASSLDQPQHF. Written as DNA, the CDR3 is TGTGCCAGCAGTTTGGATCAGCCCCAGCATTTT.

This clonotype was counted many times. The chain combines TRBV29-1 with TRBJ2-1; either TRBD1 or TRBD2 may fit D (5 bases each). This CDR3 is 12 amino acids long. Germline values: CDR1 SQVTM, CDR2 ANQGSEA. With 7 bases removed from V and 9 bases from J, the gap between germline ends came to 16 bases. CDR3 coding DNA: TGCAGCGGCGCTTTACAAGGGACTGAGCAGTTCTTC. This codes for CSGALQGTEQFF.

The CDR3 DNA follows: TGTGCCAGCAGTCCTCAACAGCGGGGGGTCCAGTACTTC. Translated, it gives CASSPQQRGVQYF. V is TRBV27 and J is TRBJ2-5, with TRBD2 identical over 9 bases. Looked up from germline, CDR1 is MNHEY and CDR2 is SMNVEV (reference sequence). CDR3 size: 13 residues. Trimming cost V 5 bases and J 10 bases; bases outside gene matches: 8.

In its sample, this clonotype was seen a few times. The V call is TRBV6-5, the J call TRBJ1-5; D possibly corresponds to TRBD1 (6 bases). The germline CDR1 and CDR2 sequences are MNHEY and SVGAGI. V shed 5 bases and J shed 4 bases, with 12 bases lying between them. This CDR3 is built from 14 residues. CDR3 amino acids: CASSDEQGNQPQHF. CDR3 nucleotide sequence: TGTGCCAGCAGTGATGAACAGGGAAATCAGCCCCAGCATTTT.

V gene TRBV2 combines with J gene TRBJ2-1; TRBD2 might be the D (6 bases). V lost 7 bases and J 0 bases, leaving 13 bases between the germline ends. Germline V gene lookup returns CDR1 SNHLY and CDR2 FYNNEI. The CDR3 runs 15 residues. The CDR3 loop reads CASMEGSSSYNEQFF. As DNA, the CDR3 is TGTGCCAGCATGGAGGGGAGTAGCTCCTACAATGAGCAGTTCTTC.

V and J are TRBV3-1 and TRBJ1-1; a possible D gene is TRBD1 (5 bases). V was clipped by 1 base and J by 4 bases, with 7 bases between them. Per germline, CDR1 LGHDT and CDR2 YNNKEL (reference sequence). This CDR3 has 13 amino acids. CDR3 coding DNA: TGTGCCAGCAGCCAAGTTAGGGGCACTGAAGCTTTCTTT. Protein: CASSQVRGTEAFF.

This clonotype was seen more than once but under ten times. This rearrangement joins TRBV20-1 to TRBJ2-1, with D possibly matching TRBD1 (6 bases). The CDR3 loop spans 13 amino acids. V was clipped by 6 bases and J by 7 bases, with 16 bases between them. Germline-derived CDR1 and CDR2 are DFQATT and SNEGSKA (reference sequence). The CDR3 sequence: CSAYLTGSNEQFF. CDR3 sequence (DNA): TGCAGTGCCTACCTGACAGGTTCAAATGAGCAGTTCTTC.

This clonotype was recorded at least ten times. The chain carries TRBV7-2 and TRBJ2-2, with a possible D match to TRBD2 (6 bases). V was cut by 0 bases and J by 3 bases, with 14 bases left in between. The germline V gene has CDR1 SGHTA and CDR2 FQGNSA. The CDR3 is made up of 17 amino acids. CDR3 sequence: CASSLAWRGKDTGELFF. The CDR3 coding sequence is TGTGCCAGCAGCTTAGCGTGGAGGGGAAAGGACACCGGGGAGCTGTTTTTT.

This clonotype was observed at least ten times. The rearrangement joins TRBV12-3 or TRBV12-4 to TRBJ2-1, with D uncertain. The V end was cut by 6 bases, the J end by 3 bases, with 12 bases between. The CDR3 covers 14 residues. The CDR3 DNA reads TGTGCCAGCAGCCACGAGGAATACTACAATGAGCAGTTCTTC. Its protein product is CASSHEEYYNEQFF.

This clonotype was seen a few times. This sequence joins TRBV15 and TRBJ2-7, with D possibly being TRBD1 or TRBD2 (5 bases each). Germline assignment: CDR1 LNHNV and CDR2 YYDKDF (reference sequence). Between the trimmed V and J ends, which lost 0 bases and 6 bases, there was a span of 18 bases. This CDR3 has 16 residues. CDR3 in amino acids: CATSRERGPYEGEQYF. CDR3 coding DNA: TGTGCCACCAGCAGAGAGAGGGGCCCCTATGAAGGCGAGCAGTACTTC.

The table lists this clonotype with many counts. The chain combines TRBV28 with TRBJ1-2, with D possibly matching TRBD1 (5 bases). Germline V gene data show CDR1 as MDHEN and CDR2 as SYDVKM. The V end lost 6 bases, the J end lost 4 bases, and 18 bases lay between the germline ends. The CDR3 loop spans 15 amino acids. The CDR3: CASSLPQGLPYGYTF. For the CDR3, the DNA is TGTGCCAGCAGCTTACCCCAGGGTCTACCCTATGGCTACACCTTC.

The rearrangement links TRBV7-4 to TRBJ1-1, with D possibly being TRBD1 (5 bases). Germline V lookup: CDR1 SGHVT, CDR2 SQSDAQ. The CDR3 runs 12 residues. Trimming removed 3 bases from V and 10 bases from J, with 12 bases in between. CDR3 DNA sequence: TGTGCCAGCAGCTTGGGGGTTGGGGGAGCTTTCTTT. Its protein is CASSLGVGGAFF. Full variable domain (outside the CDR3, taken from reference TRBV7-4 and TRBJ1-1): GAGVSQSPRYKVAKRGRDVALRCDSISGHVTLYWYRQTLGQGSEVLTYSQSDAQRDKSGRPSGRFSAERPERSVSTLKIQRTEQGDSAVYLCASSLGVGGAFFGQGTRLTVV.